A selection of T cell receptor beta chains follows, all from one sample in a study of CD8 T cells in Susac syndrome. TCRdb ran MiXCR on the immunoSEQ multiplex PCR reads and lists one entry per CDR3 protein. Among about 400,000 distinct CDR3 sequences listed, 85% were seen once. Sequencing used CD8+ T cells from PBMCs. Receptors were obtained from a human donor with multiple sclerosis. The CDR3 runs from the conserved cysteine through the conserved F or W. The order of the fields is V gene, J gene, clone size, D gene, CDR3 protein, CDR3 DNA. The D gene is left open where the match is weak. The size entry is marked missing in some rows and otherwise reads once, few, many or a size class.

v_call: TRBV4-1; j_call: TRBJ1-5; clone_size: once; d_call: .; cdr3_aa: CASSQVGAGNNQPQHF; cdr3_nt: TGCGCCAGCAGCCAAGTAGGGGCGGGTAATAATCAACCCCAGCATTTT
v_call: TRBV30; j_call: TRBJ2-7; clone_size: .; d_call: .; cdr3_aa: CAWSLEDSYEQYF; cdr3_nt: TGTGCCTGGAGTTTGGAGGACAGCTACGAGCAGTACTTC
v_call: TRBV7-3; j_call: TRBJ2-1; clone_size: .; d_call: .; cdr3_aa: CASSREGYHEQFF; cdr3_nt: TGTGCCAGCAGCCGCGAAGGGTACCATGAGCAGTTCTTC
v_call: TRBV6-5; j_call: TRBJ2-5; clone_size: few; d_call: TRBD2; cdr3_aa: CASGYGGLAGQETQYF; cdr3_nt: TGTGCCAGCGGATACGGGGGACTAGCGGGGCAAGAGACCCAGTACTTC
v_call: TRBV12-3/TRBV12-4; j_call: TRBJ2-7; clone_size: .; d_call: .; cdr3_aa: CASSYHGEQYF; cdr3_nt: TGTGCCAGCAGTTATCACGGCGAGCAGTACTTC
v_call: TRBV7-9; j_call: TRBJ1-1; clone_size: .; d_call: .; cdr3_aa: CASSLVSPVNTEAFF; cdr3_nt: TGTGCCAGCAGCTTAGTGTCCCCCGTGAACACTGAAGCTTTCTTT
v_call: TRBV29-1; j_call: TRBJ1-2; clone_size: .; d_call: TRBD1; cdr3_aa: CSADGTDGYTF; cdr3_nt: TGCAGCGCCGATGGGACAGATGGCTACACCTTC
v_call: TRBV3-1; j_call: TRBJ2-7; clone_size: .; d_call: .; cdr3_aa: CASSPQQGVYDEQYF; cdr3_nt: TGTGCCAGCAGCCCACAACAGGGTGTGTACGACGAGCAGTACTTC
v_call: TRBV20-1; j_call: TRBJ2-7; clone_size: once; d_call: .; cdr3_aa: CSAFPVGAYEQYF; cdr3_nt: TGCAGTGCTTTTCCGGTGGGAGCCTACGAGCAGTACTTC
v_call: TRBV5-4; j_call: TRBJ2-5; clone_size: .; d_call: .; cdr3_aa: CASSVTETQYF; cdr3_nt: TGTGCCAGCAGCGTGACGGAGACCCAGTACTTC
v_call: TRBV7-9; j_call: TRBJ2-2; clone_size: .; d_call: .; cdr3_aa: CASSHLRELNTGELFF; cdr3_nt: TGTGCCAGCAGCCACCTTCGGGAGCTGAACACCGGGGAGCTGTTTTTT
v_call: TRBV25-1; j_call: TRBJ2-5; clone_size: .; d_call: TRBD1; cdr3_aa: CASAHRGSETQYF; cdr3_nt: TGTGCCAGCGCCCACAGGGGAAGCGAGACCCAGTACTTC
v_call: TRBV5-1; j_call: TRBJ2-3; clone_size: .; d_call: TRBD2; cdr3_aa: CASSSGLAGERDTQYF; cdr3_nt: TGCGCCAGCAGCTCGGGACTAGCGGGTGAGAGGGATACGCAGTATTTT
v_call: TRBV6-1; j_call: TRBJ2-3; clone_size: .; d_call: TRBD2; cdr3_aa: CASSEGVSGVTDTQYF; cdr3_nt: TGTGCCAGCAGTGAAGGGGTTAGCGGGGTAACAGATACGCAGTATTTT
v_call: TRBV7-9; j_call: TRBJ2-1; clone_size: .; d_call: TRBD1; cdr3_aa: CASSSTDRGLYNEQFF; cdr3_nt: TGTGCCAGCAGCTCTACAGACAGGGGGCTGTACAATGAGCAGTTCTTC
v_call: TRBV6-2/TRBV6-3; j_call: TRBJ1-2; clone_size: .; d_call: TRBD1; cdr3_aa: CASREQQGVGGYTF; cdr3_nt: TGTGCCAGCAGAGAACAACAGGGGGTCGGCGGCTACACCTTC
v_call: TRBV5-5; j_call: TRBJ1-1; clone_size: few; d_call: .; cdr3_aa: CASSLGPTVPEAFF; cdr3_nt: TGTGCCAGCAGCTTGGGACCTACGGTTCCTGAAGCTTTCTTT
v_call: TRBV30; j_call: TRBJ2-7; clone_size: .; d_call: TRBD2; cdr3_aa: CAWSRLAGVTYEQYF; cdr3_nt: TGTGCCTGGAGTAGACTAGCGGGGGTTACCTACGAGCAGTACTTC
v_call: TRBV6-5; j_call: TRBJ2-3; clone_size: .; d_call: .; cdr3_aa: CASSYTWDSSSTDTQYF; cdr3_nt: TGTGCCAGCAGTTACACTTGGGACTCCTCTAGCACAGATACGCAGTATTTT
v_call: TRBV20-1; j_call: TRBJ1-2; clone_size: .; d_call: TRBD1; cdr3_aa: CSARESGQFILWGTF; cdr3_nt: TGCAGTGCTAGGGAGTCGGGACAGTTCATTTTGTGGGGCACCTTC